This TCR beta chain comes out of a study of CD8 T cell repertoires and HIV-1 epitope variants. Study at large: Separate wells received one of Twenty-five Gag or Nef variant peptides. Tested: three Gag epitope families, Nef HW9 and YT9.

As regards this clone: Its antigen is unknown.

The V gene lost 4 bases and the J gene lost 1 base, with 7 bases spanning the gap. The CDR3 extends over 13 amino acids. Per the germline V gene, CDR1 is LNHDA and CDR2 is SQIVND (reference sequence). Some clones are missing from TCRdb's copy, which holds only in-frame ones; the method was immunoSEQ multiplex PCR. Of around 4,800 clones in the sample, around 67% were seen once. The material sequenced was cultured CD8+ T cells derived from PBMCs. The chain is built from TRBV19 and TRBJ1-1; D is unresolved. The origin of this receptor is a male donor with HIV. The CDR3 sequence: CASSRGSNTEAFF. CDR3 nucleotides: TGTGCCAGTAGTAGAGGGTCGAACACTGAAGCTTTCTTT.